This TCR beta chain was sequenced for a study of blood T cells in healthy people across ages (dated by TCRdb to the mid-2010s). Regarding the complete study: In model experiments, roughly one uniquely barcoded TCR beta cDNA molecule per two T cells was captured by template switching. Donors of different ages were randomly distributed across sequencing lanes to avoid experimental bias. Using the same blood draw, the study looked at two additional independent replicas of 1 million unique cDNA reads for two donors, one aged 18 to 29 and the other aged 80 or older. Age-related changes in TCR beta repertoire diversity were measured in the study by deep sequencing normalized with unique cDNA molecular identifiers. Four age groups were formed from the donors: young (average 16 years), middle-aged (approximately 39), aged (roughly 58) and long-lived (about 80). What the work shows at the level of the full study, not this receptor alone: Since profiling was done on bulk unsorted PBMCs, naive and antigen-experienced compartments could not be conclusively compared. Estimates of total diversity based on one million sequenced T cells were considered lower bounds and underestimates. Compared with the aged group, the long-lived group had more naive CD4+ T cells, fewer expanded clones and increased TCR diversity, a pattern suggesting age selection. The percentage of naive T cells measured by flow cytometry correlated strongly with observed TCR beta diversity. Because the CMV infection status of the donors was unknown, age-related changes in expanded clonotypes may potentially have been confounded. Observed TCR beta diversity per million T cells fell roughly linearly with age, and a significant reduction was already apparent by age around 39.

V is cut back by 4 bases and J by 2 bases, with 14 bases in the junction unmatched. From the cysteine up to the phenylalanine, the CDR3 has a length of 17 residues. The only DNA kept is the CDR3, 51 bases in frame from the first base. The germline V gene specifies SGHRS as CDR1 and YFSETQ as CDR2. As concerns this clonotype: Its antigen remains undetermined. Per-base quality was not reported, and no clone a single base away is much larger than it.

To prepare the library, 5' RACE was applied. TCRdb shows the sequencer as Illumina HiSeq 2500. A second about 7 to 11 cycle PCR used a sample-barcoded 5' primer and a J-beta primer mix. A template-switch 5' adaptor carrying 12 random nucleotides introduced a unique molecular identifier onto each TCR beta cDNA molecule. Each sample yielded at least 2.5 million CDR3-containing paired-end reads. First-strand cDNA was synthesized from all RNA with the Mint cDNA synthesis kit, primed by a TRBC-specific oligonucleotide. Following uracil-DNA glycosylase treatment, a first 18-cycle PCR with universal primers M1SS and BC2_uni_R was performed on all cDNA. From the authors' description of their analysis: For normalization, 1 million high-quality reads, each with a distinct molecular identifier, were randomly selected from each sample. Instead of being binned into consensus sequences, reads that shared molecular identifiers were thrown out. MiTCR, run with a Q25 quality threshold and the strictest error-elimination algorithm, handled CDR3 identification, clonotype clustering and error correction. A nonparametric unseen species model using Euler transformation provided a lower-bound estimate of total TCR beta diversity. In TCRdb, the public reads were trimmed at Q25 with fastp and aligned with MiXCR, with productive beta chains retained. Identical CDR3 protein sequences are pooled into one entry, listed with their most common genes and DNA. The authors' filters were not applied to this entry. The sample table records about 2 million distinct CDR3 sequences; roughly 49% of these occur just once. The ten largest clonotypes hold roughly 2.1% of the sample.

The 35 to 40 donors, aged about 6 to 100 years, were systemically healthy Caucasian individuals from Russia. Each donor gave 9 to 10 milliliters of peripheral blood, collected into EDTA-treated Vacutainer tubes. Ficoll-Paque density-gradient centrifugation was used to isolate PBMCs, with at least 7 million per sample. Total RNA was extracted from PBMCs with Trizol reagent, with at least 6 micrograms obtained per sample. For every donor, flow cytometry on a PBMC aliquot measured the percentage of naive CD45RAhigh/CD27high T cells. The sequenced sample was blood. This clonotype originated in a woman between 40 and 50 years old in good health. The rearranged chain carries TRBV5-1 and TRBJ2-5; the junction holds 7 bases that match TRBD2. The sequenced DNA is TGCGCCAGCAGCATACGAGCGGGAACAAGGTCACAAGAGACCCAGTACTTC. Translated, this gives CASSIRAGTRSQETQYF.